This TCR beta chain comes out of a study of T cell responses to AZD1222 COVID-19 vaccine. Overall study results and limits: Dominant CD4 TCR responses targeted spike regions 160-218 and 743-854. Females made up more of the donors, who were largely white British, and clonal diversity may have come out too low.

As for this clone: What it binds is unknown.

Using immunoSEQ multiplex PCR, the repertoire was profiled, and TCRdb retains in-frame clones only, with some absent. The sample lists under 150,000 clones, less than 95% occurring once. The material was peripheral blood, obtained on day 0 of AZD1222 vaccination. The TCR originated in an adult in good health.

The CDR3 loop is CTSSQGTGDYYGYTF. In DNA form, the CDR3 reads TGCACCAGCAGCCAGGGGACAGGGGATTACTATGGCTACACCTTC. The rearrangement joins TRBV1 to TRBJ1-2; TRBD1, as called in the table, went unchecked against the DNA. TRBV1 is a known pseudogene. The CDR3 has 15 amino acids.